This T cell receptor beta chain was sequenced for a study of CD8 T cells in Susac syndrome. The controls, all healthy donors, were matched for age and sex. Both CD4+ and CD8+ T cells were negatively isolated, and TEMRA cells underwent FACS enrichment. After removal of 3 bases from V and 1 base from J, the junction contained 3 bases not matched to a gene. The CDR3 runs 15 residues. In germline, CDR1 is SGHRS, CDR2 YFSETQ. Random hexamers were used to reverse transcribe an amount of 0.5 to 1 ug RNA. The TCR beta CDR3 was amplified by immunoSEQ multiplex PCR across 54 Vbeta, 13 Jbeta. MiXCR, applied by TCRdb to the immunoSEQ multiplex PCR reads, yields one record per CDR3 protein. Seen here are about 160,000 distinct CDR3 sequences, about 91% observed once, and the top ten hold roughly 0.08%.

The specimen was CD4+ T cells from PBMCs. The chain links TRBV5-1 to TRBJ1-1, with 10 positions matching TRBD1. The source of this sequence is a human donor in good health. The CDR3 loop is CASSSDRGRNTEAFF. The CDR3 DNA sequence: TGCGCCAGCAGCTCAGACAGGGGGCGGAACACTGAAGCTTTCTTT.